This T cell receptor (beta chain) derives from a study of T cell responses to AZD1222 COVID-19 vaccine. Regarding the study as a whole: Just a handful of people given AZD1222 tested seropositive at baseline. Repertoires were obtained solely post-peak T cell response. Vaccination with two AZD1222 doses was followed by a rise in Spike-specific TCR breadth and depth. Close to half of all spike-specific TCRs reportedly target regions of the variants that are unmutated.

As concerns this clone: Its matching antigen is unknown.

Germline-derived CDR1 and CDR2 are SGHTS and YDEGEE. V shed 1 base and J shed 8 bases, with 12 bases lying between them. The CDR3 has 14 residues. TCRdb's table, derived via immunoSEQ multiplex PCR, lists solely in-frame clones and lacks some. Of 90,000 to 130,000 clones in the sample, over 90% were seen once. The genes are TRBV5-8 and TRBJ1-4; D is possibly TRBD1 (6 bases). The sequence derives from an adult who received the AZD1222 COVID-19 vaccine. Here the sequenced sample was peripheral blood, taken 28 days after the second AZD1222 dose. CDR3 sequence: CASSLWQGNEKLFF. For the CDR3, the DNA is TGTGCCAGCAGCTTGTGGCAGGGGAACGAAAAACTGTTTTTT.